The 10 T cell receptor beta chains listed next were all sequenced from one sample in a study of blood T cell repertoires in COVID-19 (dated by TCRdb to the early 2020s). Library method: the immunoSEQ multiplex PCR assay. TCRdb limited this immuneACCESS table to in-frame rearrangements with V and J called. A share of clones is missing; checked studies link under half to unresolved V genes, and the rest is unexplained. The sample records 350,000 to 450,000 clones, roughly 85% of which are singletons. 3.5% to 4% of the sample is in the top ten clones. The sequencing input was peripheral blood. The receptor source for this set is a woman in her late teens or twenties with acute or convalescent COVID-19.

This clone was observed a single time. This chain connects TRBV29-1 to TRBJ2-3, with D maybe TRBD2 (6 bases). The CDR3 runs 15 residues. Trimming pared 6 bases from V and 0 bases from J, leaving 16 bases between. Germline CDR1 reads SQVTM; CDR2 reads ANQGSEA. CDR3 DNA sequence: TGCAGCGTAGCAGCGGGCACTTCAAGCACAGATACGCAGTATTTT. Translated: CSVAAGTSSTDTQYF.

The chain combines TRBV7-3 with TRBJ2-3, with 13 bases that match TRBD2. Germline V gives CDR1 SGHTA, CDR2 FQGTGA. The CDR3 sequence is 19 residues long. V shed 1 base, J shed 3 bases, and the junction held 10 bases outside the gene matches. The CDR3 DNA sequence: TGTGCCAGCAGCTTAAAGGCCCGGACTAGCGGGAGTCAGACAGATACGCAGTATTTT. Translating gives CASSLKARTSGSQTDTQYF.

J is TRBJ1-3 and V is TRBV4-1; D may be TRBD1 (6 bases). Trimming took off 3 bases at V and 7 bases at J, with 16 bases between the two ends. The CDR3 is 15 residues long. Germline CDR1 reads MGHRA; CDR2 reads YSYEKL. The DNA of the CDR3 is TGCGCCAGCAGCCAGATAACAGGGTTGTCGAACACCATATATTTT. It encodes CASSQITGLSNTIYF.

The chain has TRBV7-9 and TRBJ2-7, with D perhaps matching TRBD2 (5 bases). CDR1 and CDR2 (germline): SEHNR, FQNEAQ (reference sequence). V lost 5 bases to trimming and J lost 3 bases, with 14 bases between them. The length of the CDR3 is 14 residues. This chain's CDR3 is CASSLDSHIYEQYF. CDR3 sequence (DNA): TGTGCCAGCAGCCTGGACTCACACATCTACGAGCAGTACTTC. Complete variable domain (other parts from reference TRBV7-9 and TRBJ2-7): DTGVSQNPRHKITKRGQNVTFRCDPISEHNRLYWYRQTLGQGPEFLTYFQNEAQLEKSRLLSDRFSAERPKGSFSTLEIQRTEQGDSAMYLCASSLDSHIYEQYFGPGTRLTVT.

CDR3 amino acids: CATNESNSSYEQYF. The CDR3 nucleotides are TGTGCCACCAATGAGAGCAACAGCTCCTACGAGCAGTACTTC. J is TRBJ2-7 and V is TRBV24-1; no clear D. Trimming removed 8 bases at V and 0 bases at J, with 13 bases between. Germline V CDR1 and CDR2: KGHDR, SFDVKD. This CDR3 spans 14 amino acids.

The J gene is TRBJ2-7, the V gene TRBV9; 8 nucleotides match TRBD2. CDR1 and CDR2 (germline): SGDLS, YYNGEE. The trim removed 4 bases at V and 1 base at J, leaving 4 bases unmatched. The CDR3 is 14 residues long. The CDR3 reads CASSPASGSYEQYF. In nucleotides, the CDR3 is TGTGCCAGCAGCCCCGCTAGCGGGTCCTACGAGCAGTACTTC.

CDR3 amino acids: CASSAEGPVEKLFF. In nucleotides, the CDR3 is TGTGCCAGCAGTGCGGAGGGGCCCGTCGAAAAACTGTTTTTT. The chain joins TRBV25-1 to TRBJ1-4; TRBD1 is a possible D gene (5 bases). The germline V gene encodes CDR1 MGHDK and CDR2 SYGVNS. V shed 4 bases and J shed 8 bases, with 14 bases lying between them. The CDR3 runs 14 residues.

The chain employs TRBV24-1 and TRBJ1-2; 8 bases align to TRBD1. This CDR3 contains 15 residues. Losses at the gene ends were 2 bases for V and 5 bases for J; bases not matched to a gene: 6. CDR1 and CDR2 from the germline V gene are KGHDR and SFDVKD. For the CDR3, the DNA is TGTGCCACCAGTGATTCCCGGACAGGGAAATATGGCTACACCTTC. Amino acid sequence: CATSDSRTGKYGYTF.

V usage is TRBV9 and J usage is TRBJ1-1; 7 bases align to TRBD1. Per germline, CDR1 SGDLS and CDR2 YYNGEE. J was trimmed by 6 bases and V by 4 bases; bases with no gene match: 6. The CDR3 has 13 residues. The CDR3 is CASSYNQGAEAFF. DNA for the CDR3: TGTGCCAGCAGCTATAATCAGGGGGCTGAAGCTTTCTTT. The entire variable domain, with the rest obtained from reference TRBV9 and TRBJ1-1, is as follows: DSGVTQTPKHLITATGQRVTLRCSPRSGDLSVYWYQQSLDQGLQFLIQYYNGEERAKGNILERFSAQQFPDLHSELNLSSLELGDSALYFCASSYNQGAEAFFGQGTRLTVV.

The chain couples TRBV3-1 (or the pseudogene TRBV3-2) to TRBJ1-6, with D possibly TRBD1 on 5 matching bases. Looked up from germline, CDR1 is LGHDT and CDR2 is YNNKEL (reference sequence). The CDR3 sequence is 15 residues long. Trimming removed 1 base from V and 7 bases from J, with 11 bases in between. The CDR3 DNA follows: TGTGCCAGCAGCCAAGGGGCCAGGGCCAATTCACCCCTCCACTTT. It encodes CASSQGARANSPLHF.